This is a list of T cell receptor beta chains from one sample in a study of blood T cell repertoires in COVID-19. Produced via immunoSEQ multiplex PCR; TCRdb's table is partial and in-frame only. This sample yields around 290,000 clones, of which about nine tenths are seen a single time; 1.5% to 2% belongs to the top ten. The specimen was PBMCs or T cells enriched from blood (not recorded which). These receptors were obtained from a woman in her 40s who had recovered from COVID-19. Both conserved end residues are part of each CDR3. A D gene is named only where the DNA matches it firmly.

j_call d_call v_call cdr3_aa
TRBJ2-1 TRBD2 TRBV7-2 CASSATPSGYNEQFF
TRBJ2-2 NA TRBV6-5 CASYALDSHGELFF
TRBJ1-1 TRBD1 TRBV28 CASRLYRGVAEAFF
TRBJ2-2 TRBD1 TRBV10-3 CAISEPQGVGTGELFF
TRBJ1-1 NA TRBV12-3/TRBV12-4 CASSFVYEAFF
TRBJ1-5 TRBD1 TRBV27 CASKPDRVSNQPQHF
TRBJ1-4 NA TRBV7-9 CASSWAGPEEKLFF
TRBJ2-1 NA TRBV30 CAWSVSRLSRQFF
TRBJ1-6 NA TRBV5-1 CASSLAGVWPLHF
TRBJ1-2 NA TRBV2 CASRKDGSGGSGYTF
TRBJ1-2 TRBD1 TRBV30 CAWSVKQGDGYTF
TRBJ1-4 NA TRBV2 CASSEAGRAGEKLFF
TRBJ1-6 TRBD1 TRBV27 CASSSPIRTGLSPLHF
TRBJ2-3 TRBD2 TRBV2 CASSEKPSGRTDTQYF
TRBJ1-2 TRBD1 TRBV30 CAWSGTGSSYGYTF
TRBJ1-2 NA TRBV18 CASSPSGDYGYTF
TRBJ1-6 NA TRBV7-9 CASSLPGNYNSPLHF
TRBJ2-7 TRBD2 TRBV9 CASSERLAGTQYF
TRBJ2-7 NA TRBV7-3 CASSLSGGEDEQYF
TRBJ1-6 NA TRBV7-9 CASSLASSPLHF
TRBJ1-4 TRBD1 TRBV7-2 CASSSHRQTGGGEKLFF
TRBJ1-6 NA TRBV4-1 CASSQGRMQGLENNSPLHF
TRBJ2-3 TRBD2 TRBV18 CASSPPGLAGGSTDTQYF
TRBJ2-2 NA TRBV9 CASSVGTGNLDTGELFF
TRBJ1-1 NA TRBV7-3 CASSLSDTEAFF
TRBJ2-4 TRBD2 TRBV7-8 CASSLASGANIQYF
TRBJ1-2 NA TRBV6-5 CASSRQGDYGYTF
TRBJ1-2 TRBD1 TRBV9 CASSVRDSLKEFYGYTF
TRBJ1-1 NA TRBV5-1 CASSLIADTEAFF
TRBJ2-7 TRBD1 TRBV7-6 CASSSFLGQGSYEQYF
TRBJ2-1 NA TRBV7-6 CASSLVGGYEQFF
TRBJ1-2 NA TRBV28 CASSPGSSYGYTF
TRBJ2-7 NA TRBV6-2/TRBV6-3 CASSIQGTPREQYF
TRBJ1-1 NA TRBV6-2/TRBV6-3 CASSWRRGTEAFF
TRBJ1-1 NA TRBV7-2 CASSDFTSTEAFF
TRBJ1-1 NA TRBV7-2 CASSPRGDNTEAFF
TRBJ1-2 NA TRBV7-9 CASSAGTLNYGYTF
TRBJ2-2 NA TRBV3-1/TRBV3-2 CASSPEGRELFF
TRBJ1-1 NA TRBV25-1 CASSEYMNTEAFF
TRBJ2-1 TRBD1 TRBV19 CASKVGTGTYNEQFF
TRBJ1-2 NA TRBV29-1 CSVEDPVGRGYTF
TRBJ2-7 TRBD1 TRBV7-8 CASSQEDRAIHEQYF
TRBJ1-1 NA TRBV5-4 CASSLDPRNTEAFF
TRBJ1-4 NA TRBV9 CASSSGHSTFGEKLFF
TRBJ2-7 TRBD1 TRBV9 CASSVDGQGGREQYF
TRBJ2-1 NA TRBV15 CATSREQGIWNEQFF
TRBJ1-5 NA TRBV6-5 CASSSRQYNNQPQHF
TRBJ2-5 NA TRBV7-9 CASSALQNYQETQYF
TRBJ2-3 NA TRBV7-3 CASSLQVTDTQYF
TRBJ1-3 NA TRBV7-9 CASSLRQAGNTIYF
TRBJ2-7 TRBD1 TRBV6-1 CASSERTGRTYEQYF
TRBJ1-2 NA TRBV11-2 CASSLGTSRGYGYTF
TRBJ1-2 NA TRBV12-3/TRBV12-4 CASSPQGFGGYTF
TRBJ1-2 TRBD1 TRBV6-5 CATEGGTGGKDGYTF
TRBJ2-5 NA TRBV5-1 CASSPGRGETQYF